This TCR beta chain was obtained from a study of T-cell reconstitution after alpha-beta-depleted transplantation in children. With respect to this clonotype: The antigen is not known.

The library targeted TCRbeta and was prepared with unique molecular identifiers. Each CDR3 protein is one row after TCRdb ran MiXCR on the PCR reads. The repertoire holds some 260,000 distinct CDR3 sequences, with roughly a quarter as singletons. Germline assignment: CDR1 DFQATT and CDR2 SNEGSKA (reference sequence). The CDR3 contains 14 residues. The ends were cut back, 0 bases at V and 8 bases at J, with 13 bases in the middle. Findings and caveats of the study: Newly made T cells mostly supplied T-cell counts and diversity one year after transplant.

The sample was PBMCs, mostly from graft donor cells, taken 360 days after TCRalphabeta/CD19-depleted stem cell transplant. The chain carries TRBV20-1 and TRBJ1-4; no definite D call. The sequence was collected from a female patient aged 2-10 years who had a stem cell transplant for congenital amegakaryocytic thrombocytopenia, so the T cells may come from the graft donor. Here the CDR3 DNA reads TGCAGTGCTAGAGATTCTCACTACGTGGAAAAACTGTTTTTT. Translating gives CSARDSHYVEKLFF.